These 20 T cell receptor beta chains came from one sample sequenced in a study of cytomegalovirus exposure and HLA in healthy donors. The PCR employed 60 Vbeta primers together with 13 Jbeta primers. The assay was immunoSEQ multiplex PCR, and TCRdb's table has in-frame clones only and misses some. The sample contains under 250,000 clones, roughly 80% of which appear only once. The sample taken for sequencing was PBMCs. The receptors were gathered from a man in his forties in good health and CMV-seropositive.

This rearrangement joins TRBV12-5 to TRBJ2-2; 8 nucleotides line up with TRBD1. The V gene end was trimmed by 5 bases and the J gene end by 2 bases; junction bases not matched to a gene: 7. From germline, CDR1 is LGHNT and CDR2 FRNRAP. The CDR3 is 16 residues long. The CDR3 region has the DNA TGTGCTAGTGGTCCCAAACAGGGGGTCAACACCGGGGAGCTGTTTTTT. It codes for CASGPKQGVNTGELFF. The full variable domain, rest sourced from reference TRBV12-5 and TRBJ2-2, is DARVTQTPRHKVTEMGQEVTMRCQPILGHNTVFWYRQTMMQGLELLAYFRNRAPLDDSGMPKDRFSAEMPDATLATLKIQPSEPRDSAVYFCASGPKQGVNTGELFFGEGSRLTVL.

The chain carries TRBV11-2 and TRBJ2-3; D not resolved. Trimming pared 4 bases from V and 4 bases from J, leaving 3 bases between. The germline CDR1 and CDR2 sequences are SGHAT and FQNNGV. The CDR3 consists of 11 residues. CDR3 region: CASSSADTQYF. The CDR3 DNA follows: TGTGCCAGCAGCTCGGCAGATACGCAGTATTTT.

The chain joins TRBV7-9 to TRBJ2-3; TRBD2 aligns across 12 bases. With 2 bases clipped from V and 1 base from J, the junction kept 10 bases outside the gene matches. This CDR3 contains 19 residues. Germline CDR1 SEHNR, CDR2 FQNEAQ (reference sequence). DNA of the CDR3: TGTGCCAGCAGCTTATCTAGCGGGAGGGCCATTTTGGGCACAGATACGCAGTATTTT. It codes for CASSLSSGRAILGTDTQYF.

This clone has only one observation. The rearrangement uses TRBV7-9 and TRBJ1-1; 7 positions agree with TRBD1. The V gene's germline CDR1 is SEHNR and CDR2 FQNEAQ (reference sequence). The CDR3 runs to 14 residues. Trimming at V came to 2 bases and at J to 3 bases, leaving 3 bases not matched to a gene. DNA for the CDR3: TGTGCCAGCAGCTTACAGGGGGGACACACTGAAGCTTTCTTT. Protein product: CASSLQGGHTEAFF.

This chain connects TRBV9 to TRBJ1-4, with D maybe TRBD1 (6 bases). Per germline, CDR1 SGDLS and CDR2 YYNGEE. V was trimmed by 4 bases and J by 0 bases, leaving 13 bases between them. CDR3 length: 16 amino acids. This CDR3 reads CASSHRGAATNEKLFF. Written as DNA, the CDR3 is TGTGCCAGCAGCCACCGGGGGGCTGCAACTAATGAAAAACTGTTTTTT.

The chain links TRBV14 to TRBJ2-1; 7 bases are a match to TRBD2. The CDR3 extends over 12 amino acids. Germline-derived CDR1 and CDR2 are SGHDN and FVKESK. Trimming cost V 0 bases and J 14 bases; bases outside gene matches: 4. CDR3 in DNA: TGTGCCAGCAGCCAAGACGGGACTATCGAGTTCTTC. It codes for CASSQDGTIEFF.

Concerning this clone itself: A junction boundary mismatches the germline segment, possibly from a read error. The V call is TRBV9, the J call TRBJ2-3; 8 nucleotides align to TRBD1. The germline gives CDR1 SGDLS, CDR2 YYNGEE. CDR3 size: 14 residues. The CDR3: CASSGTGWTDMQYF. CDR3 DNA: TGTGCCAGCAGCGGGACAGGGTGGACAGATATGCAGTATTTT. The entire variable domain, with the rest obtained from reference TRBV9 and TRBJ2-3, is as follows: DSGVTQTPKHLITATGQRVTLRCSPRSGDLSVYWYQQSLDQGLQFLIQYYNGEERAKGNILERFSAQQFPDLHSELNLSSLELGDSALYFCASSGTGWTDMQYFGPGTRLTVL.

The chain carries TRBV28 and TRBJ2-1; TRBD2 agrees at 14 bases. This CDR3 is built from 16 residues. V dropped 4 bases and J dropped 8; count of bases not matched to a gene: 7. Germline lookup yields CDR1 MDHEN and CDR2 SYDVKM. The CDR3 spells CASSSGTSGSFDEQFF. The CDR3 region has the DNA TGTGCCAGCAGTTCCGGGACTAGCGGGAGTTTTGATGAGCAGTTCTTC.

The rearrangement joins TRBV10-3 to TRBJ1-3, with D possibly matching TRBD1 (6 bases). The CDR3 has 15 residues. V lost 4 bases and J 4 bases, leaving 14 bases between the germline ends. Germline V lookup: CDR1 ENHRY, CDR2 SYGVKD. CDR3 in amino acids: CAISGDSTGGNTIYF. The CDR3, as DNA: TGTGCCATCAGTGGGGATTCGACAGGAGGAAACACCATATATTTT.

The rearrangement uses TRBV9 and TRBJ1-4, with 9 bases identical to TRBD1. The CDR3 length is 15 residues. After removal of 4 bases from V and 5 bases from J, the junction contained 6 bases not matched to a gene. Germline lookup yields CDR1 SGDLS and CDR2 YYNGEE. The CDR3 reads CASSSPGTGNEKLFF. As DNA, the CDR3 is TGTGCCAGCAGCTCTCCCGGGACAGGGAATGAAAAACTGTTTTTT.

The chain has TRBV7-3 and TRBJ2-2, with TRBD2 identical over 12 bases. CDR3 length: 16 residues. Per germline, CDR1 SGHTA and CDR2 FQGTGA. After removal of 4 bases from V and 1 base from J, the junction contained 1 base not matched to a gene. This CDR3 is CASSSSGRGNTGELFF. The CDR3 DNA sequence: TGTGCCAGCAGCTCTAGCGGGAGGGGGAACACCGGGGAGCTGTTTTTT.

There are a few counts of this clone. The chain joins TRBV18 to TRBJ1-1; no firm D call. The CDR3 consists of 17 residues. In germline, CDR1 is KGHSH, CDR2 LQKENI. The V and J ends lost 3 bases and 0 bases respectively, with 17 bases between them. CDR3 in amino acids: CASSPLETVLLNTEAFF. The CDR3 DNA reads TGTGCCAGCTCACCCTTAGAGACTGTTTTATTGAACACTGAAGCTTTCTTT.

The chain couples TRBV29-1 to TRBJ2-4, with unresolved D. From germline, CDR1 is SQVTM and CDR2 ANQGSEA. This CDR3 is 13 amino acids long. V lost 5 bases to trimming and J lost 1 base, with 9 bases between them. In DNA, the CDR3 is TGCAGCGTTCGTGTCGGGGCCAAAAACATTCAGTACTTC. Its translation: CSVRVGAKNIQYF.

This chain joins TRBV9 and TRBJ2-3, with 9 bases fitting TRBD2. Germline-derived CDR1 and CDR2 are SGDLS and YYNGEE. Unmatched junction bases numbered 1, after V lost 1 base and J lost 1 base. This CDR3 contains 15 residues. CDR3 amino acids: CASSVLAGGTDTQYF. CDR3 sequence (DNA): TGTGCCAGCAGCGTATTAGCGGGAGGCACAGATACGCAGTATTTT.

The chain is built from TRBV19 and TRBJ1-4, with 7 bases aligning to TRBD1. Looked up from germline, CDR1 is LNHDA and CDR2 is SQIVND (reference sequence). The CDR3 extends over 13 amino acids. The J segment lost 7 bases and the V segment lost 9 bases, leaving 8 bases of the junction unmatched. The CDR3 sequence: CASRQGGREKLFF. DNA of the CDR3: TGTGCCAGCAGACAGGGCGGGCGTGAAAAACTGTTTTTT.

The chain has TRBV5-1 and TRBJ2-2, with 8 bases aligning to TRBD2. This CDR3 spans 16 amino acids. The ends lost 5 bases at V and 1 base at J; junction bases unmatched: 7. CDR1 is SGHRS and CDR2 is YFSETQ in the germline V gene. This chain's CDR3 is CASRLAGGGNTGELFF. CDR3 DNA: TGCGCCAGCAGACTCGCGGGAGGTGGGAACACCGGGGAGCTGTTTTTT.

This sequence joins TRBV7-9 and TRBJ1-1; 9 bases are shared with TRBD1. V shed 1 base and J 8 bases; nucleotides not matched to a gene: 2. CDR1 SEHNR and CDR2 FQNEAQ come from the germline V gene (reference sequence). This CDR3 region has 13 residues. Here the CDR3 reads CASSLVGTGEAFF. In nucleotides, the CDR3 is TGTGCCAGCAGCTTAGTTGGGACAGGGGAAGCTTTCTTT. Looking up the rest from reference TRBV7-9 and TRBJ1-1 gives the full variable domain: DTGVSQNPRHKITKRGQNVTFRCDPISEHNRLYWYRQTLGQGPEFLTYFQNEAQLEKSRLLSDRFSAERPKGSFSTLEIQRTEQGDSAMYLCASSLVGTGEAFFGQGTRLTVV.

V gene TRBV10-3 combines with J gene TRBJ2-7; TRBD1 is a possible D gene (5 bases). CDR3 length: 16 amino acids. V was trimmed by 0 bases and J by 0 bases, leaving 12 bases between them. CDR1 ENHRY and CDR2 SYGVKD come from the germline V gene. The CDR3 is CAISESTDRISYEQYF. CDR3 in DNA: TGTGCCATCAGTGAGTCGACAGACCGAATCTCCTACGAGCAGTACTTC.

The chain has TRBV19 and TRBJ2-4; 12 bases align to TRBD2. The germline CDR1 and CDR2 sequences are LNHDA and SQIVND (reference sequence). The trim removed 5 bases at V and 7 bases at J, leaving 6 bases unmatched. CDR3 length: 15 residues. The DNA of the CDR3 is TGTGCCAGTAGTGCTAGCGGGAGGGAGGGGAACATTCAGTACTTC. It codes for CASSASGREGNIQYF.

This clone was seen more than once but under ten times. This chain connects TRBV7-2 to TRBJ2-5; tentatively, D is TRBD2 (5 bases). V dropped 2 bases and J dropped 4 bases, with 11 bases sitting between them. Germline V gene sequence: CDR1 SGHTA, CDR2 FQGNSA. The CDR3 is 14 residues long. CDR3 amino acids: CASSLRRFGETQYF. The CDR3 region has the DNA TGTGCCAGCAGCTTACGGAGGTTTGGAGAGACCCAGTACTTC.